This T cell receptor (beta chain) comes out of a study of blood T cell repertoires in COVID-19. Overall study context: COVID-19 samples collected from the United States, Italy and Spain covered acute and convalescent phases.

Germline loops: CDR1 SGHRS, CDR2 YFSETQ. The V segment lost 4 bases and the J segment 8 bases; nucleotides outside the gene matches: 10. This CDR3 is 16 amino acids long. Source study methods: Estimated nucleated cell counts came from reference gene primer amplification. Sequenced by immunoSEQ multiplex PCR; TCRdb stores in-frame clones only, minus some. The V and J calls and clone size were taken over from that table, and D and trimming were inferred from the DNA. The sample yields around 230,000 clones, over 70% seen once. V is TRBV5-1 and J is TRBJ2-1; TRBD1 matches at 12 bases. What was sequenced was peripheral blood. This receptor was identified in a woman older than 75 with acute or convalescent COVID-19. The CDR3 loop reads CASSPTGTGGLDEQFF. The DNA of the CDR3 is TGCGCCAGCAGCCCCACCGGGACAGGGGGCTTGGATGAGCAGTTCTTC.